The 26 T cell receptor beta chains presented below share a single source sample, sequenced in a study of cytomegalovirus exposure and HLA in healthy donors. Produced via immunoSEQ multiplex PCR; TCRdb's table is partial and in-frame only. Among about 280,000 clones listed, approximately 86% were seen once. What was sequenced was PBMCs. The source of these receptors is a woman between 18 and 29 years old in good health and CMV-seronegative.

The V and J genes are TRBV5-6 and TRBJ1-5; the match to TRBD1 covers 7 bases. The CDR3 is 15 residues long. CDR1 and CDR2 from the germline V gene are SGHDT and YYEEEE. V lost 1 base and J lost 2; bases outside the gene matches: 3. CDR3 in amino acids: CASSLRGPGNQPQHF. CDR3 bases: TGTGCCAGCAGCTTGAGGGGGCCGGGCAATCAGCCCCAGCATTTT. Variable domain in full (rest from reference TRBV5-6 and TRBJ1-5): DAGVTQSPTHLIKTRGQQVTLRCSPKSGHDTVSWYQQALGQGPQFIFQYYEEEERQRGNFPDRFSGHQFPNYSSELNVNALLLGDSALYLCASSLRGPGNQPQHFGDGTRLSIL.

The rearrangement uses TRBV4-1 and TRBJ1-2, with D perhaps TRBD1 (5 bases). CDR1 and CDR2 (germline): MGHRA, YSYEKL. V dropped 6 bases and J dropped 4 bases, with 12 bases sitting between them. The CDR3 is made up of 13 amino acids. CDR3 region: CASRETASYGYTF. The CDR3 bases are TGCGCCAGCAGAGAGACAGCCTCCTATGGCTACACCTTC.

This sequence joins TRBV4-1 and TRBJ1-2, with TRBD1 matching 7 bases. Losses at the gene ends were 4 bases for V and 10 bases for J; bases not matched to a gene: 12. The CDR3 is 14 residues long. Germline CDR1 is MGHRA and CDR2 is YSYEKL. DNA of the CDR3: TGCGCCAGCAGCCTCAGCCCGGGGACAGATTACTACACCTTC. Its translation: CASSLSPGTDYYTF.

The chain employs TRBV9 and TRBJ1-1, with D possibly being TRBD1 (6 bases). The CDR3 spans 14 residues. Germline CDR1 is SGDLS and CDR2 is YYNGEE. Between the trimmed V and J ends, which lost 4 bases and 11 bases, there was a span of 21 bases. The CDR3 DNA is TGTGCCAGCAGCCCCCGGGACATCCCGCCGTCCGCTTTCTTT. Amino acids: CASSPRDIPPSAFF.

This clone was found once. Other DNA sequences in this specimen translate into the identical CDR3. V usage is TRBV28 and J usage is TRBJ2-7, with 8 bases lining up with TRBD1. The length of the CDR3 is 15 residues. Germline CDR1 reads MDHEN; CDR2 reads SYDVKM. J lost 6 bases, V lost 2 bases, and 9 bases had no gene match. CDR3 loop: CASSLLGAGGGEQYF. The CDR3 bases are TGTGCCAGCAGTTTACTGGGGGCAGGGGGCGGCGAGCAGTACTTC. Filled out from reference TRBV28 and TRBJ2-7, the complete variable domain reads DVKVTQSSRYLVKRTGEKVFLECVQDMDHENMFWYRQDPGLGLRLIYFSYDVKMKEKGDIPEGYSVSREKKERFSLILESASTNQTSMYLCASSLLGAGGGEQYFGPGTRLTVT.

The CDR3 is CASSALQPGYTF. In nucleotides, the CDR3 is TGTGCCAGCAGTGCCCTACAGCCTGGCTACACCTTC. This rearrangement joins TRBV6-5 to TRBJ1-2; D is unclear. Germline-derived CDR1 and CDR2 are MNHEY and SVGAGI. This CDR3 has 12 residues. The V end lost 5 bases, the J end lost 7 bases, and 11 bases lay between the germline ends.

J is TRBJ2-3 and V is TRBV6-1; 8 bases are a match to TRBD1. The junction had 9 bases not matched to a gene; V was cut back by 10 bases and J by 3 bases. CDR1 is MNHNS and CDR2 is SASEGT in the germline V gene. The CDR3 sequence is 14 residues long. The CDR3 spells CANSPQGATDTQYF. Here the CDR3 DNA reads TGTGCCAACTCCCCGCAGGGGGCTACAGATACGCAGTATTTT.

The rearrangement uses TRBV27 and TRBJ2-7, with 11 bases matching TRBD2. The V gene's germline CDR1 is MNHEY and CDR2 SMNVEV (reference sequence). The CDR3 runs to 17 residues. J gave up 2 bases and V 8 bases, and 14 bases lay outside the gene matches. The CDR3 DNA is TGTGCCAGCCACCGACTAGCGGGGAAATCCAGTCCCTACGAGCAGTACTTC. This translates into CASHRLAGKSSPYEQYF.

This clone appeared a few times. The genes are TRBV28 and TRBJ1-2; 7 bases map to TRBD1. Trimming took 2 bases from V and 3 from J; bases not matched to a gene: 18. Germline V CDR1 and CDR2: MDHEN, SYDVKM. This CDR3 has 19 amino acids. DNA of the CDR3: TGTGCCAGCAGTTTAGTCATTAACCCGAGGACAGGTCGTGACTATGGCTACACCTTC. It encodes CASSLVINPRTGRDYGYTF.

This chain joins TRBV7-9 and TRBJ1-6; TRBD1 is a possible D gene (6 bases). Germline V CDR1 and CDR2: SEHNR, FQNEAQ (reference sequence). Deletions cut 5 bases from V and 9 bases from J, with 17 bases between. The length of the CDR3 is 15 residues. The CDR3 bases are TGTGCCAGCAGCCCCCCCGGGACACCTAGTTCACCCCTCCACTTT. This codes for CASSPPGTPSSPLHF. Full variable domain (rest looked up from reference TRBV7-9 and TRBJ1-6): DTGVSQNPRHKITKRGQNVTFRCDPISEHNRLYWYRQTLGQGPEFLTYFQNEAQLEKSRLLSDRFSAERPKGSFSTLEIQRTEQGDSAMYLCASSPPGTPSSPLHFGNGTRLTVT.

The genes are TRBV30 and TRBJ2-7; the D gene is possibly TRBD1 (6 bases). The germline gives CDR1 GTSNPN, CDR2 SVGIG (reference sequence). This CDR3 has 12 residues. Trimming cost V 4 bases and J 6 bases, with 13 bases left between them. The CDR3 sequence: CAWMHRVGEQYF. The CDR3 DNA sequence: TGTGCCTGGATGCACAGGGTCGGCGAGCAGTACTTC.

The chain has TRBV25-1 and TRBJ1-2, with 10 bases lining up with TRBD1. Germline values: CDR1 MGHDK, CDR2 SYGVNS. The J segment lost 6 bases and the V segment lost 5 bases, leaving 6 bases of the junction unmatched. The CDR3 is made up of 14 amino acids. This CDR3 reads CASSRTGGFDGYTF. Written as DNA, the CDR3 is TGTGCCAGCAGTAGGACAGGGGGATTCGATGGCTACACCTTC.

The CDR3 sequence: CASSLGAGSEAFF. In DNA, the CDR3 is TGTGCCAGCAGCTTGGGCGCAGGGTCTGAAGCTTTCTTT. V usage is TRBV5-4 and J usage is TRBJ1-1; maybe TRBD1 (5 bases). V was cut by 0 bases and J by 6 bases, with 9 bases left in between. CDR1 is SGHNT, CDR2 YYREEE, per germline (reference sequence). There are 13 residues in the CDR3.

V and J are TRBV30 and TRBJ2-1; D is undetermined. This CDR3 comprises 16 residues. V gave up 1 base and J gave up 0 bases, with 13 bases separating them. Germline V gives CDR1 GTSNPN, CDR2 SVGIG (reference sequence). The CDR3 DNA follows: TGTGCCTGGAGTGCTAGACGGGTTAGCTCCTACAATGAGCAGTTCTTC. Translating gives CAWSARRVSSYNEQFF.

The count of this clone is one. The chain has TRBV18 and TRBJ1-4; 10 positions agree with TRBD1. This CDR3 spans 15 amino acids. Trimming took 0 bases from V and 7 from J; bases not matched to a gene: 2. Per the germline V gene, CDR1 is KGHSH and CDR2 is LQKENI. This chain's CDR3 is CASSPPGQGREKLFF. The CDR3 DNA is TGTGCCAGCTCACCACCGGGACAGGGGCGTGAAAAACTGTTTTTT.

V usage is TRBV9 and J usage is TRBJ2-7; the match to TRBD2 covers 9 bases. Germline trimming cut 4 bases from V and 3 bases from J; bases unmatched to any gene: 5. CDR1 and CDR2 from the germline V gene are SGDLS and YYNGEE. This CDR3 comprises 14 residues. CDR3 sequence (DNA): TGTGCCAGCAGCCTCAGGACTAGCGACTACGAGCAGTACTTC. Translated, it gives CASSLRTSDYEQYF.

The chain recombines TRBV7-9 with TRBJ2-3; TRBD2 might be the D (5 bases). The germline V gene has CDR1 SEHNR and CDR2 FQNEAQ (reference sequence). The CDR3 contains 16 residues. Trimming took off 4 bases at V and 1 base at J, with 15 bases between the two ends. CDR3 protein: CASSSSPRGRTDTQYF. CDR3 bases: TGTGCCAGCAGCTCCTCCCCCCGAGGGCGCACAGATACGCAGTATTTT.

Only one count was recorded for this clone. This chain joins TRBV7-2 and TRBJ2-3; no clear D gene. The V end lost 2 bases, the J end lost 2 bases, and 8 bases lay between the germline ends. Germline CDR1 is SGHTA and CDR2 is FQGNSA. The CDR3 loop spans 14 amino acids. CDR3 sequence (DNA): TGTGCCAGCAGCTTAAGTGGCTTCACAGATACGCAGTATTTT. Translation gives CASSLSGFTDTQYF. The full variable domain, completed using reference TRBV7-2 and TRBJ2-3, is GAGVSQSPSNKVTEKGKDVELRCDPISGHTALYWYRQSLGQGLEFLIYFQGNSAPDKSGLPSDRFSAERTGGSVSTLTIQRTQQEDSAVYLCASSLSGFTDTQYFGPGTRLTVL.

The CDR3 loop is CSGITGDEAFF. The CDR3, as DNA: TGCAGCGGTATAACAGGGGATGAAGCTTTCTTT. The rearrangement links TRBV29-1 to TRBJ1-1; TRBD1 matches 7 bases. Per the germline V gene, CDR1 is SQVTM and CDR2 is ANQGSEA. V shed 7 bases and J 7 bases; nucleotides not matched to a gene: 6. The CDR3 loop spans 11 amino acids.

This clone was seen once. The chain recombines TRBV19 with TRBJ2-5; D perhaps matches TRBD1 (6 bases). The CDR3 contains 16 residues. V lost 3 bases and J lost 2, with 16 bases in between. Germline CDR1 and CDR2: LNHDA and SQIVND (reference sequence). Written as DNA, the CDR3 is TGTGCCAGTAGTATCTCCAGGGGTCGCAGGCAAGAGACCCAGTACTTC. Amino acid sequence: CASSISRGRRQETQYF.

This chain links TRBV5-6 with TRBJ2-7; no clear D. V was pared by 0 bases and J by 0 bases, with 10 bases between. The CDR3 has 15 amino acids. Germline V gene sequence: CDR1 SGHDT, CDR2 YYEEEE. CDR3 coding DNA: TGTGCCAGCAGCTTGGCCCCCGTGAGCTCCTACGAGCAGTACTTC. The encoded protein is CASSLAPVSSYEQYF.

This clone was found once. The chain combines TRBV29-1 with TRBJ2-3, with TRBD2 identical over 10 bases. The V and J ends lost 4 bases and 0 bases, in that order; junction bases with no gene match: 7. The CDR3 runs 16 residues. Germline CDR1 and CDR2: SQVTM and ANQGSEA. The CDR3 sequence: CSVGSGRALSTDTQYF. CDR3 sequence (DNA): TGCAGCGTTGGGAGCGGGAGGGCTTTAAGCACAGATACGCAGTATTTT.

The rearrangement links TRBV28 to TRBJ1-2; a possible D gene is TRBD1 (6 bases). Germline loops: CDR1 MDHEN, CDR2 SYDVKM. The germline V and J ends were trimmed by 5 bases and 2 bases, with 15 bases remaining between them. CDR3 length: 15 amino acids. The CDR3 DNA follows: TGTGCCAGCAGTATTACAGGGAGTTCAAACTATGGCTACACCTTC. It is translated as CASSITGSSNYGYTF.

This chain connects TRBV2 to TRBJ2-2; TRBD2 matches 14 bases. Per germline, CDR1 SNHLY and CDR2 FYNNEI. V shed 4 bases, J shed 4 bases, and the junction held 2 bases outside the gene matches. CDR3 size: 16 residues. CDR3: CASSGTSGRSTGELFF. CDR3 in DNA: TGTGCCAGCAGTGGGACTAGCGGGAGGAGCACCGGGGAGCTGTTTTTT.

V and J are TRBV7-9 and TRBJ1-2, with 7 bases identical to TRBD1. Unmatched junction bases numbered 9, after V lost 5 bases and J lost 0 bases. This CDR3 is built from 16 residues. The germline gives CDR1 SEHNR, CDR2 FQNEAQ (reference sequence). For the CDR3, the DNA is TGTGCCAGCAGCCTCGGACAGGCGCGAGCTAACTATGGCTACACCTTC. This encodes CASSLGQARANYGYTF.

CDR3 in DNA: TGCGCCAGCAGCCAAGAGGGCCTAACCTACGAGCAGTACTTC. Its translation is CASSQEGLTYEQYF. The V and J genes are TRBV4-3 and TRBJ2-7; the D is unclear. The CDR3 runs to 14 residues. The germline gives CDR1 LGHNA, CDR2 YSLEER. Trimming removed 0 bases at V and 2 bases at J, with 8 bases between.